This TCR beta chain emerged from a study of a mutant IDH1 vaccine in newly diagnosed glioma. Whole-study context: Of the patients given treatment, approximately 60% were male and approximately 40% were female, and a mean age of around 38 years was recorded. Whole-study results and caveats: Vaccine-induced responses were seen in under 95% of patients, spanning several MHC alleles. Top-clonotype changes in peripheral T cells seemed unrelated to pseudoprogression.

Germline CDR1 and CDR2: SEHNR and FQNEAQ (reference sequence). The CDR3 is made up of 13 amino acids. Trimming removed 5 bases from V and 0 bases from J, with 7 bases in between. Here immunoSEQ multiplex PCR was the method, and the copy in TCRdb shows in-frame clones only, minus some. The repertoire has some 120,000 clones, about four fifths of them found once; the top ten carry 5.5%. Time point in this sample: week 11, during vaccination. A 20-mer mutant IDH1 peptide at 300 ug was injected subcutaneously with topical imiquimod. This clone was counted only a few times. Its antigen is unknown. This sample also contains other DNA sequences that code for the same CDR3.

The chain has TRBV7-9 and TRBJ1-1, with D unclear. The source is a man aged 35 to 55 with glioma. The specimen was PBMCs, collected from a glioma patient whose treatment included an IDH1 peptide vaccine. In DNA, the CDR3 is TGTGCCAGCAGCCCCAATATGAACACTGAAGCTTTCTTT. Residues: CASSPNMNTEAFF.